Described below is a single T cell receptor beta chain sequence and its context. This entry comes from a study of T-cell memory formation after mild COVID-19. Looked up from germline, CDR1 is GTSNPN and CDR2 is SVGIG (reference sequence). The germline V and J ends were trimmed by 3 bases and 1 base, with 16 bases remaining between them. This CDR3 spans 16 amino acids. A single record per CDR3 protein comes from TCRdb applying MiXCR to the 5' RACE reads. Among roughly 400,000 distinct CDR3 sequences listed, 24% were seen once. The V call is TRBV30, the J call TRBJ1-3, with unresolved D. This receptor was identified in an adult woman who had mild COVID-19 (a few samples of this study predate the infection). Cell type and time point are not known. Sequencing input: PBMCs or a T cell subset sorted from them (not recorded which). In nucleotides, the CDR3 is TGTGCCTGGAGGGGTAGGGTGGGAAGGTCTGGAAACACCATATATTTT. Amino acids: CAWRGRVGRSGNTIYF.